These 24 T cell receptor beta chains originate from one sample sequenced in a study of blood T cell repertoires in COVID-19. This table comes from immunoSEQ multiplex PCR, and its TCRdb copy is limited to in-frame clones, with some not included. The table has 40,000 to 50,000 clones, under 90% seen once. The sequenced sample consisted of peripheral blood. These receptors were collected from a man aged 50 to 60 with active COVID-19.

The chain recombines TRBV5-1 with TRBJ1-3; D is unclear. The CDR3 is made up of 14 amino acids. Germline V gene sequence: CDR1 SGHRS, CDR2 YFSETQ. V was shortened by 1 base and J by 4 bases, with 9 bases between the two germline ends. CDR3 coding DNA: TGCGCCAGCAGCTTGTCGCGAGAGGGAAACACCATATATTTT. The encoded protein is CASSLSREGNTIYF.

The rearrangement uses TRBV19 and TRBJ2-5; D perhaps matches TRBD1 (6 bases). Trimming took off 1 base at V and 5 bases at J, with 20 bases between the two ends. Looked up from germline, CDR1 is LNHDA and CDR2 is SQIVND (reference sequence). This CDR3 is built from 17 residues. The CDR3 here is CASSIASGTPSLETQYF. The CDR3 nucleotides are TGTGCCAGTAGTATAGCCTCCGGGACACCCTCTCTGGAGACCCAGTACTTC.

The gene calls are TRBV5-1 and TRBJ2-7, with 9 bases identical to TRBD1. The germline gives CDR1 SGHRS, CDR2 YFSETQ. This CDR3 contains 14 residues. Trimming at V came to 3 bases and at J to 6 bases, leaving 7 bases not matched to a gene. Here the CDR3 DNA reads TGCGCCAGCAGCTGGGACAGGGTAAGCGGCGAGCAGTACTTC. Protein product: CASSWDRVSGEQYF.

The CDR3 sequence: CASSLWTGPNEKLFF. As DNA, the CDR3 is TGTGCCAGCAGTTTATGGACAGGGCCTAATGAAAAACTGTTTTTT. J is TRBJ1-4 and V is TRBV28; TRBD1 matches at 7 bases. V lost 0 bases, J lost 3 bases, and 1 base stayed unmatched. Per the germline V gene, CDR1 is MDHEN and CDR2 is SYDVKM. CDR3 size: 15 residues.

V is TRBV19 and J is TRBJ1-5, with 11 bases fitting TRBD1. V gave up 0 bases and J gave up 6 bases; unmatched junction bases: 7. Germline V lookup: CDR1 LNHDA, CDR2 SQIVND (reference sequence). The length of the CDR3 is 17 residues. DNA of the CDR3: TGTGCCAGTAGTATAGATGGGACAGGGGGACCGAGTCAGCCCCAGCATTTT. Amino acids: CASSIDGTGGPSQPQHF.

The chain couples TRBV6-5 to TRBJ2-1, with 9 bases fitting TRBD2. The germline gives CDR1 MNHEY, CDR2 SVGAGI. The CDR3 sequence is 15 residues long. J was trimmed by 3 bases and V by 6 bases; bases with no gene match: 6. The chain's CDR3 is CASRTSGGVYNEQFF. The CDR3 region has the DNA TGTGCCAGCAGGACTAGCGGAGGGGTCTACAATGAGCAGTTCTTC.

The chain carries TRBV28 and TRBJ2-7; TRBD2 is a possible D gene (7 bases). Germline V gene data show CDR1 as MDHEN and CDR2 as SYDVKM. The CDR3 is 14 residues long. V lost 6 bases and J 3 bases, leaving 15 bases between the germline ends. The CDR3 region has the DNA TGTGCCAGCAGCCCCGGGGGGCGGAGCTACGAGCAGTACTTC. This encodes CASSPGGRSYEQYF.

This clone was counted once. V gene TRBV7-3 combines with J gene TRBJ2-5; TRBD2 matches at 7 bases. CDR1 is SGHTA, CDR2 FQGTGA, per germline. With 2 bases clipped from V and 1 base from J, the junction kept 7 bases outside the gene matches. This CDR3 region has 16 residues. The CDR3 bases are TGTGCCAGCAGCTTATGGGAGGGGTCTAGCCAAGAGACCCAGTACTTC. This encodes CASSLWEGSSQETQYF.

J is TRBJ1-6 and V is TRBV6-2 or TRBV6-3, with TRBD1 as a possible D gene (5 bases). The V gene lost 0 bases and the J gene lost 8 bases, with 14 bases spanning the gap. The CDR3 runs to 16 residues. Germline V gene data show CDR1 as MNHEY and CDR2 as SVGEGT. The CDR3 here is CASSYSTIRRDSPLHF. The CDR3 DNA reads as TGTGCCAGCAGTTACTCGACCATCCGCAGGGATTCACCCCTCCACTTT.

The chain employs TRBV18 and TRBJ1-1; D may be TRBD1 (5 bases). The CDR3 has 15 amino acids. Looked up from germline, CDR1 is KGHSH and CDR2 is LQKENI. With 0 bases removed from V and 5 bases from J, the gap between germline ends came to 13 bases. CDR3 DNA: TGTGCCAGCTCACCACCGAAGACAGTGGGTACTGAAGCTTTCTTT. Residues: CASSPPKTVGTEAFF.

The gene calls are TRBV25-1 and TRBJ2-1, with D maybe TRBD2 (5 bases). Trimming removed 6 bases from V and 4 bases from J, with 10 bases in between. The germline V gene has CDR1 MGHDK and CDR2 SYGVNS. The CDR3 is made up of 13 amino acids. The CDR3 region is CASSKGGYNEQFF. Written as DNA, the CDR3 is TGTGCCAGCAGCAAGGGCGGGTACAATGAGCAGTTCTTC.

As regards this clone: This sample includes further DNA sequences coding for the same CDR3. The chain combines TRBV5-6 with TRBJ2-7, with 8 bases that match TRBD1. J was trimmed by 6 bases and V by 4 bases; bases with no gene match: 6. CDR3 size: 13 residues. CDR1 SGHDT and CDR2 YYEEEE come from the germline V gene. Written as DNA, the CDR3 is TGTGCCAGCAGCCCTGGACAGGGCGGCGAGCAGTACTTC. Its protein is CASSPGQGGEQYF.

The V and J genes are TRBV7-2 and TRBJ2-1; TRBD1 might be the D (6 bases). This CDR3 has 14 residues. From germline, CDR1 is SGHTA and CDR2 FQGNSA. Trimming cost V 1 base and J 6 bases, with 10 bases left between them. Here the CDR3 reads CASSLEGVRNEQFF. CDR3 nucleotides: TGTGCCAGCAGCTTAGAGGGGGTTCGCAATGAGCAGTTCTTC.

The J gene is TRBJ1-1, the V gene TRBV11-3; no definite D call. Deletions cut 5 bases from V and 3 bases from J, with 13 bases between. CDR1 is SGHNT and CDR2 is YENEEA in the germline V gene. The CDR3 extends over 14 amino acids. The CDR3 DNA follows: TGTGCCAGCAGCCCTTACCCTGGCTACACTGAAGCTTTCTTT. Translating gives CASSPYPGYTEAFF.

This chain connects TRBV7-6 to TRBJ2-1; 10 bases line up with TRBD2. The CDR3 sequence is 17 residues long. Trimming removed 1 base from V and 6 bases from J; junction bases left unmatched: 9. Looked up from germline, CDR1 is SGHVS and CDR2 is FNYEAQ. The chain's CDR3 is CASSLGELAGVANEQFF. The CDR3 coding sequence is TGTGCCAGCAGCTTAGGAGAGCTAGCGGGAGTGGCCAATGAGCAGTTCTTC.

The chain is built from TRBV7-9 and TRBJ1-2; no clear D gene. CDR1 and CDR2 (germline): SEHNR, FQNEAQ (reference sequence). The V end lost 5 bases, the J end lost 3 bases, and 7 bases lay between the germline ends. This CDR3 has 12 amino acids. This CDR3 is CASSDGDYGYTF. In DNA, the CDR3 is TGTGCCAGCAGCGACGGAGACTATGGCTACACCTTC.

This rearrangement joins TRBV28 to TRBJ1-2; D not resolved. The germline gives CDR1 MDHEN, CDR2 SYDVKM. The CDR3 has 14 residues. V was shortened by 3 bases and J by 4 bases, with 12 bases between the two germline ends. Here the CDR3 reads CASSFGVRLYGYTF. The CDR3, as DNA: TGTGCCAGCAGTTTCGGGGTCAGACTCTATGGCTACACCTTC.

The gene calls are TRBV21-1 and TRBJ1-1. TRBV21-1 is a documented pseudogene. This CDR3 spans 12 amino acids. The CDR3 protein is CASSPRWRKAFF. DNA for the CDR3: TGTGCCAGCAGCCCCCGGTGGAGAAAAGCTTTCTTT.

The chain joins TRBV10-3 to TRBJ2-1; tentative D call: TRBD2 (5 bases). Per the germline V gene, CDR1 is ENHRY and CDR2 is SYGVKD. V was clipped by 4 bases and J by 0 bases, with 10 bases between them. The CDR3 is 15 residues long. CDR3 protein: CAISVGGPSYNEQFF. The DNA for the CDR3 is TGTGCCATCAGTGTTGGCGGGCCCTCCTACAATGAGCAGTTCTTC.

CDR3 amino acids: CASSSRDRRSLNARAHQYF. The CDR3 DNA sequence: TGTGCCAGCAGCAGTAGGGACAGGCGGAGTCTTAATGCCAGGGCCCATCAGTACTTC. The chain combines TRBV21-1 with TRBJ2-7; the table gives TRBD1 as D, unverified against the DNA. TRBV21-1 is a pseudogene. The CDR3 length is 19 residues.

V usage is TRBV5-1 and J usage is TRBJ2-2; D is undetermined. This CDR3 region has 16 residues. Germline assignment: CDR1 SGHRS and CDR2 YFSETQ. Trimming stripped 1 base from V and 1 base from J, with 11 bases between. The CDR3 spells CASSLHSFLNTGELFF. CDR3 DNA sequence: TGCGCCAGCAGCTTGCATAGTTTCTTGAACACCGGGGAGCTGTTTTTT.

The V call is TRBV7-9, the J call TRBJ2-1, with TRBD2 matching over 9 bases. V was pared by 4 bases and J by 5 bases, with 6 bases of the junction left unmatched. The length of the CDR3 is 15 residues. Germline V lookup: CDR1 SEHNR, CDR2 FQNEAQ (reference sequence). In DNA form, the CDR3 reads TGTGCCAGCAGCTATAGCGGGAGTCGGGACAATGAGCAGTTCTTC. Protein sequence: CASSYSGSRDNEQFF.

The CDR3 loop is CASSQGTGVANEQFF. As DNA, the CDR3 is TGCGCCAGCAGCCAAGGGACGGGAGTAGCCAATGAGCAGTTCTTC. The J gene is TRBJ2-1, the V gene TRBV4-1, with D possibly matching TRBD2 (6 bases). CDR3 length: 15 residues. Trimming pared 1 base from V and 6 bases from J, leaving 13 bases between. The V gene's germline CDR1 is MGHRA and CDR2 YSYEKL.

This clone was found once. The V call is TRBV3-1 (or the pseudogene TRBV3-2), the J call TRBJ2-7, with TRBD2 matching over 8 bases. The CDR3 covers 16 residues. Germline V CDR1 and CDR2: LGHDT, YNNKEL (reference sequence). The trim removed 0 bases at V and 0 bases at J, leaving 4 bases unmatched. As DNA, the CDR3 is TGTGCCAGCAGCCAAGAAGCGGGGACTAGCTCCTACGAGCAGTACTTC. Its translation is CASSQEAGTSSYEQYF.